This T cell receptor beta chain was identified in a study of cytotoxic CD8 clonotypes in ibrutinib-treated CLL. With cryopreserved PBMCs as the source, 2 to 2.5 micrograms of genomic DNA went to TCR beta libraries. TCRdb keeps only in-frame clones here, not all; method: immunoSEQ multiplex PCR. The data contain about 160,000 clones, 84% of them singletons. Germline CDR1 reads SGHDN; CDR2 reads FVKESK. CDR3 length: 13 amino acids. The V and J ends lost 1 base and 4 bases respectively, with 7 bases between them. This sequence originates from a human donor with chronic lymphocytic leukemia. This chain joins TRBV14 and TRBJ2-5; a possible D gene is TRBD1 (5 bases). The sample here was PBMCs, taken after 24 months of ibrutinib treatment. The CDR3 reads CASSQGTRETQYF. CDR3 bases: TGTGCCAGCAGCCAAGGGACAAGAGAGACCCAGTACTTC.